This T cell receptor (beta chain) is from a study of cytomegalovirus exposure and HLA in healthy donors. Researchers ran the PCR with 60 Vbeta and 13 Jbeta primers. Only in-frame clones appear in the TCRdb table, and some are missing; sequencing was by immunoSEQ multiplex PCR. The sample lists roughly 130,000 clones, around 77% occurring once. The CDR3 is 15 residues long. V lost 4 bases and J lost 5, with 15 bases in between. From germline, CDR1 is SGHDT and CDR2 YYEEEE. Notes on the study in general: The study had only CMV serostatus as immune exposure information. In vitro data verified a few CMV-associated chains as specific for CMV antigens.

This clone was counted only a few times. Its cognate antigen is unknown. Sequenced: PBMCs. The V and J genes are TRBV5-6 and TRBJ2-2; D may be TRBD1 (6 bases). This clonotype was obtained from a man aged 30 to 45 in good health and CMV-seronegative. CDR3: CASSITGFRTGELFF. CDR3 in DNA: TGTGCCAGCAGCATTACAGGGTTTAGAACCGGGGAGCTGTTTTTT.